Sequencing of this TCR beta chain was carried out in a study of blood T cell repertoires in COVID-19. Study-wide background: Acute-phase and convalescent COVID-19 samples originated in the United States, Italy and Spain.

The junction had 11 bases not matched to a gene; V was cut back by 4 bases and J by 6 bases. The CDR3 is 14 residues long. Looked up from germline, CDR1 is SQVTM and CDR2 is ANQGSEA. Only in-frame clones appear in the TCRdb table, and some are missing; sequencing was by immunoSEQ multiplex PCR. The data hold roughly 63,000 clones, with 74% observed a single time. Specimen: peripheral blood. The rearrangement joins TRBV29-1 to TRBJ1-1; 7 nucleotides align to TRBD1. The source is a woman of 80 years or more with acute or convalescent COVID-19. In DNA, the CDR3 is TGCAGCGTTGTTCTCGCAGGGGGTCGGGCTGAAGCTTTCTTT. As protein: CSVVLAGGRAEAFF.